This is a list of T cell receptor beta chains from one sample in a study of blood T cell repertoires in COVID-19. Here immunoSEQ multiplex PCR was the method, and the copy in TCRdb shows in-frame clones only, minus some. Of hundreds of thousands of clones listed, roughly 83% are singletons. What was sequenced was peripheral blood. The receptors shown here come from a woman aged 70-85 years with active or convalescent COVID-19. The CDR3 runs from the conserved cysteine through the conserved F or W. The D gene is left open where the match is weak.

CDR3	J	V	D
CASSQDLRQGRYYGYTF	TRBJ1-2	TRBV4-3	TRBD1
CASSLVRGQGNEKLFF	TRBJ1-4	TRBV7-2	TRBD1
CAWSQSGELFF	TRBJ2-2	TRBV30	-
CASSLRDRNYGYTF	TRBJ1-2	TRBV7-8	TRBD1
CASSLDRDNSPLHF	TRBJ1-6	TRBV5-4	TRBD1
CASSLMTSYNEQFF	TRBJ2-1	TRBV7-9	-
CASSGGRVTGELFF	TRBJ2-2	TRBV5-4	TRBD2
CASSLGRQGGWLYEQFF	TRBJ2-1	TRBV5-1	-
CASSARVYEKLFF	TRBJ1-4	TRBV25-1	-
CASSLQGEGQPQHF	TRBJ1-5	TRBV5-1	-
CASSPPKTAGYNEQFF	TRBJ2-1	TRBV18	-
CSASAGNQPQHF	TRBJ1-5	TRBV20-1	-
CSTPLGREQYF	TRBJ2-7	TRBV20-1	-
CASSLQLAPFNLHF	TRBJ1-6	TRBV28	-
CASSLGQAIIQETQYF	TRBJ2-5	TRBV7-9	-
CSAGTSGHTDTQYF	TRBJ2-3	TRBV29-1	TRBD2
CAWSGGVLETQYF	TRBJ2-5	TRBV30	-
CASSIDLNRVTREKLFF	TRBJ1-4	TRBV19	-
CASKLLESEAFF	TRBJ1-1	TRBV19	-
CASSLVREVHGYTF	TRBJ1-2	TRBV18	-
CASSHLGSNGEQYF	TRBJ2-7	TRBV3-1/TRBV3-2	-
CASSLEGGGAKNIQYF	TRBJ2-4	TRBV7-8	-
CASSSRQGDEAFF	TRBJ1-1	TRBV7-3	TRBD1
CASSDWRDYGYTF	TRBJ1-2	TRBV2	-
CASSAGLSTDTQYF	TRBJ2-3	TRBV9	-
CASSHWSGGADFGPKNIQYF	TRBJ2-4	TRBV4-1	TRBD2
CASSLGLIYNEQFF	TRBJ2-1	TRBV27	-
CASSLARRGTYEQYF	TRBJ2-7	TRBV11-2	-
CASRPGLAKETQYF	TRBJ2-5	TRBV3-1/TRBV3-2	TRBD2
CASSKLSRRLAGRTGELFF	TRBJ2-2	TRBV19	TRBD2
CSVLMGQGWDTEAFF	TRBJ1-1	TRBV29-1	TRBD1
CASRADVNEQFF	TRBJ2-1	TRBV6-5	-
CASSYKSQENYGYTF	TRBJ1-2	TRBV7-2	-
CATSRDKWQNQPQHF	TRBJ1-5	TRBV15	-
CASSLVAVLPYEQYF	TRBJ2-7	TRBV5-6	-
CASSQGNTRGETQYF	TRBJ2-5	TRBV14	-
CASSRYGTGESYEQYF	TRBJ2-7	TRBV4-2	TRBD1
CASSAADRGNYGYTF	TRBJ1-2	TRBV5-1	TRBD1
CASSLLQPNTGELFF	TRBJ2-2	TRBV5-1	-
CASSSNRNSPLHF	TRBJ1-6	TRBV7-2	-
CATSRERGNSYGYTF	TRBJ1-2	TRBV15	-
CASSPYPSGQETQYF	TRBJ2-5	TRBV5-4	TRBD2
CAWSVQQGVDYGYTF	TRBJ1-2	TRBV30	TRBD1
CASSAGTGGWSEAFF	TRBJ1-1	TRBV2	TRBD1
CASSVAGSTDTQYF	TRBJ2-3	TRBV25-1	-
CASILTGGLSPLHF	TRBJ1-6	TRBV6-6	TRBD1
CASSQGLYSGNTIYF	TRBJ1-3	TRBV14	-
CASSNGQGLGADTQYF	TRBJ2-3	TRBV5-1	TRBD1
CASSLAGPEAFF	TRBJ1-1	TRBV7-2	-
CASSKAPQGERYGTYEQYF	TRBJ2-7	TRBV21-1	-
CASSQSRRAQDTQYF	TRBJ2-3	TRBV14	-
CASGASGIWEQYF	TRBJ2-7	TRBV6-6	TRBD2
CASSQQGFYGYTF	TRBJ1-2	TRBV12-3/TRBV12-4	-
CASSTTTLSNEKLFF	TRBJ1-4	TRBV18	-
CASRYGQGYGYTF	TRBJ1-2	TRBV2	TRBD1
CASSQGRIGSPGANVLTF	TRBJ2-6	TRBV3-1/TRBV3-2	-
CASSEGSNSNQPQHF	TRBJ1-5	TRBV6-1	-
CASSLRQGSNEKLFF	TRBJ1-4	TRBV28	TRBD1